The rows below give T cell receptor beta chains drawn from one sample of a study of STAT5B mutations in CD4+ large granular lymphocyte leukemia. Repertoires were generated with immunoSEQ multiplex PCR, while TCRdb's copy carries only in-frame clones and drops some. The repertoire consists of around 33,000 clones, with under 80% occurring once and the leading ten covering roughly 2%. Sequenced: CD4+ T cells from blood buffy coats. Receptor source: a human donor in good health. Each CDR3 is given with its conserved first and last residue. A D gene is named only where the DNA matches it firmly. Clone size, where shown, is once, few, many, or a class for clones that have expanded.

D gene: .; V gene: TRBV5-1; J gene: TRBJ1-4; clone size: .; CDR3 protein: CASSPGGTKTNEKLFF; CDR3 DNA: TGCGCCAGCAGCCCGGGAGGGACAAAGACTAATGAAAAACTGTTTTTT
D gene: .; V gene: TRBV7-2; J gene: TRBJ2-2; clone size: .; CDR3 protein: CASSLSLLNTGELFF; CDR3 DNA: TGTGCCAGCAGCTTGAGTCTATTGAACACCGGGGAGCTGTTTTTT
D gene: .; V gene: TRBV7-7; J gene: TRBJ2-5; clone size: .; CDR3 protein: CASSPGVRGRQETQYF; CDR3 DNA: TGTGCCAGCAGCCCCGGCGTGCGGGGGCGCCAAGAGACCCAGTACTTC
D gene: .; V gene: TRBV2; J gene: TRBJ2-7; clone size: .; CDR3 protein: CASKVDGSYEQYF; CDR3 DNA: TGTGCCAGCAAGGTGGACGGATCCTACGAGCAGTACTTC
D gene: TRBD1; V gene: TRBV10-1; J gene: TRBJ2-7; clone size: .; CDR3 protein: CASSDRRGGEYF; CDR3 DNA: TGCGCCAGCAGTGACAGGAGAGGGGGCGAGTACTTC
D gene: .; V gene: TRBV18; J gene: TRBJ2-5; clone size: .; CDR3 protein: CASSPEQLQETQYF; CDR3 DNA: TGTGCCAGCTCACCAGAACAGCTACAAGAGACCCAGTACTTC
D gene: .; V gene: TRBV5-1; J gene: TRBJ1-6; clone size: .; CDR3 protein: CASSSGRNSPLHF; CDR3 DNA: TGCGCCAGCAGCAGCGGCAGGAATTCACCCCTCCACTTT
D gene: .; V gene: TRBV29-1; J gene: TRBJ2-7; clone size: .; CDR3 protein: CSAQRKQYF; CDR3 DNA: TGCAGCGCTCAAAGGAAGCAGTACTTC
D gene: TRBD2; V gene: TRBV5-1; J gene: TRBJ2-1; clone size: .; CDR3 protein: CASSLPGLAGQSYNEQFF; CDR3 DNA: TGCGCCAGCAGCTTGCCGGGACTAGCGGGGCAGTCCTACAATGAGCAGTTCTTC
D gene: .; V gene: TRBV4-3; J gene: TRBJ2-5; clone size: once; CDR3 protein: CASSQETGSRGETQYF; CDR3 DNA: TGCGCCAGCAGCCAAGAGACAGGGTCCCGGGGGGAGACCCAGTACTTC
D gene: TRBD1; V gene: TRBV9; J gene: TRBJ1-2; clone size: .; CDR3 protein: CASSVAGGTGALSFGYTF; CDR3 DNA: TGTGCCAGCAGCGTAGCGGGGGGGACAGGGGCCCTTTCCTTTGGCTACACCTTC
D gene: .; V gene: TRBV5-1; J gene: TRBJ1-1; clone size: .; CDR3 protein: CASSLNNRDTEAFF; CDR3 DNA: TGCGCCAGCAGCTTGAATAACAGGGACACTGAAGCTTTCTTT
D gene: .; V gene: TRBV20-1; J gene: TRBJ2-5; clone size: .; CDR3 protein: CSASQRETQYF; CDR3 DNA: TGCAGTGCTAGTCAACGGGAGACCCAGTACTTC
D gene: TRBD1; V gene: TRBV6-5; J gene: TRBJ2-7; clone size: .; CDR3 protein: CASSYSKGAYYEQYF; CDR3 DNA: TGTGCCAGCAGTTACTCGAAGGGGGCCTACTACGAGCAGTACTTC
D gene: .; V gene: TRBV7-9; J gene: TRBJ1-6; clone size: .; CDR3 protein: CASSLVAGEALHF; CDR3 DNA: TGTGCCAGCAGCTTAGTAGCCGGTGAAGCCCTCCACTTT
D gene: .; V gene: TRBV2; J gene: TRBJ2-3; clone size: .; CDR3 protein: CASSEWTGRADTQYF; CDR3 DNA: TGTGCCAGCAGTGAGTGGACAGGGAGGGCAGATACGCAGTATTTT
D gene: .; V gene: TRBV7-8; J gene: TRBJ2-2; clone size: few; CDR3 protein: CASSSFGELFF; CDR3 DNA: TGTGCCAGCAGCTCGTTCGGGGAGCTGTTTTTT
D gene: .; V gene: TRBV7-2; J gene: TRBJ2-1; clone size: .; CDR3 protein: CASSLGPAPSHNEQFF; CDR3 DNA: TGTGCCAGCAGCTTAGGGCCGGCCCCATCCCACAATGAGCAGTTCTTC